Presented here are 4 T cell receptor beta chains from one specimen sequenced in a study of cytomegalovirus exposure and HLA in healthy donors. In the PCR, 60 Vbeta and 13 Jbeta primers were used. Clones were sequenced by immunoSEQ multiplex PCR, and TCRdb holds only the in-frame ones, with some missing. Of fewer than 200,000 clones detected, around three quarters appear once; the ten largest clones hold around 6%. The sample taken for sequencing was PBMCs. The receptors come from a middle-aged man in good health and CMV-seronegative.

In nucleotides, the CDR3 is TGTGCCAGCAGCTTGGGGACAGGGGTGGGTCAGCCCCAGCATTTT. As protein: CASSLGTGVGQPQHF. The rearrangement uses TRBV5-8 and TRBJ1-5; 9 nucleotides match TRBD1. Trimming cost V 0 bases and J 6 bases; bases outside gene matches: 4. CDR3 length: 15 residues. CDR1 and CDR2 from the germline V gene are SGHTS and YDEGEE.

This chain uses TRBV10-2 with TRBJ2-7; 9 bases are shared with TRBD1. CDR1 is WSHSY and CDR2 is SAAADI in the germline V gene. Trimming cost V 2 bases and J 7 bases; bases outside gene matches: 9. The CDR3 totals 15 residues. CDR3 loop: CASSEPGTGLGEQYF. In nucleotides, the CDR3 is TGCGCCAGCAGTGAGCCCGGGACAGGGCTAGGGGAGCAGTACTTC.

This clone was counted only a few times. This chain links TRBV7-9 with TRBJ2-5; the D gene is possibly TRBD1 (6 bases). This CDR3 has 15 residues. Trimming left V 4 bases short and J 5 bases short, with 17 bases between. Germline V gives CDR1 SEHNR, CDR2 FQNEAQ (reference sequence). CDR3 loop: CASSSTQGFMETQYF. The CDR3 coding sequence is TGTGCCAGCAGCTCCACACAGGGTTTCATGGAGACCCAGTACTTC. Filled out from reference TRBV7-9 and TRBJ2-5, the complete variable domain reads DTGVSQNPRHKITKRGQNVTFRCDPISEHNRLYWYRQTLGQGPEFLTYFQNEAQLEKSRLLSDRFSAERPKGSFSTLEIQRTEQGDSAMYLCASSSTQGFMETQYFGPGTRLLVL.

There are a few counts of this clone. The chain is built from TRBV5-1 and TRBJ2-3; 8 bases match TRBD2. Trimming cost V 2 bases and J 6 bases; bases outside gene matches: 5. Germline loops: CDR1 SGHRS, CDR2 YFSETQ. The CDR3 length is 14 residues. DNA for the CDR3: TGCGCCAGCAGCTTAACCTCGGGGGGGGATACGCAGTATTTT. Its protein product is CASSLTSGGDTQYF. Filled out from reference TRBV5-1 and TRBJ2-3, the complete variable domain reads KAGVTQTPRYLIKTRGQQVTLSCSPISGHRSVSWYQQTPGQGLQFLFEYFSETQRNKGNFPGRFSGRQFSNSRSEMNVSTLELGDSALYLCASSLTSGGDTQYFGPGTRLTVL.